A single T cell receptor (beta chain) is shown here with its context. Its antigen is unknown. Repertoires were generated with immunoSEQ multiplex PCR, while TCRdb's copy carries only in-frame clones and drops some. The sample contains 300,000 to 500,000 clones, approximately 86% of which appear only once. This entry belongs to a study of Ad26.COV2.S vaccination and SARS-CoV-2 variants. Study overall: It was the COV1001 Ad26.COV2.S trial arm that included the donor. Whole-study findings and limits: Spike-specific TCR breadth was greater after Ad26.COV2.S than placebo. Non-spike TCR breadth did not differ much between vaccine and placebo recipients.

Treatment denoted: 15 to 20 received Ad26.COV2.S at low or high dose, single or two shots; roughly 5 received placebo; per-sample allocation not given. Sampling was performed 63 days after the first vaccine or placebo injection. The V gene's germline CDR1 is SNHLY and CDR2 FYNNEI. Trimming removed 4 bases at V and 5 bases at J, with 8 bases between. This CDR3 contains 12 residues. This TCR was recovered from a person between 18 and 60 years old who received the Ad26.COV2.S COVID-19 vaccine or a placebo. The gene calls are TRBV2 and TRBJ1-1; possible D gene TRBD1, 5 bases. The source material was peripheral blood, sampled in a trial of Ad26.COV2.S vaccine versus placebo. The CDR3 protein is CASSGGETEAFF. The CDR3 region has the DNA TGTGCCAGCAGTGGGGGGGAGACTGAAGCTTTCTTT.